These T cell receptor beta chains were read from a single sample in a study of OX40 agonist ivuxolimab in advanced cancers. The repertoire was sequenced with immunoSEQ multiplex PCR; TCRdb's copy has only in-frame clones and lacks some. Here the sample spans fewer than 85,000 clones, 75% to 90% being singletons. Here the sequenced sample was CD4+ or CD8+ T cells sorted from blood, taken in a trial of the OX40 agonist ivuxolimab. These receptors came from an adult with an advanced solid tumor such as melanoma, head and neck, liver or kidney cancer. Each CDR3 is given with its conserved first and last residue. The D gene is left open where the match is weak. Some rows mark clone size as missing; the rest say once, few, many or name a class of expanded clone.

-	TRBV6-5	TRBJ2-1	TRBD1	TGTGCCAGCAGTTACAAGGAAGGGGGCTTCGATGAGCAGTTCTTC	CASSYKEGGFDEQFF
-	TRBV19	TRBJ2-6	TRBD1	TGTGCCAGTAGTGATGGACAGGGTTCCAACGTCCTGACTTTC	CASSDGQGSNVLTF
-	TRBV11-2	TRBJ2-2	-	TGTGCCAGCAGCTTCGCCGGGACAATCACCGGGGAGCTGTTTTTT	CASSFAGTITGELFF
-	TRBV18	TRBJ2-3	TRBD1	TGTGCCAGCTCACCGACAGGGGTCTTCACAGATACGCAGTATTTT	CASSPTGVFTDTQYF
-	TRBV6-1	TRBJ2-5	TRBD2	TGTGCCGGACAGACTAGCGGGTGGGAAGAGACCCAGTACTTC	CAGQTSGWEETQYF
once	TRBV11-3	TRBJ2-5	-	TGTGCCAGCAGCTCCCCTAGGGGGGCGGGCCAAGAGACCCAGTACTTC	CASSSPRGAGQETQYF
-	TRBV6-1	TRBJ2-3	-	TGTGCCAGCAGTGACAGGGCTTACACAGATACGCAGTATTTT	CASSDRAYTDTQYF
-	TRBV7-9	TRBJ2-1	-	TGTGCCAGCAGCTTGTCTGAGGGGAATGAGCAGTTCTTC	CASSLSEGNEQFF
-	TRBV5-1	TRBJ2-5	TRBD1	TGCGCCAGCAGCTTACAGGGGGAGGAGACCCAGTACTTC	CASSLQGEETQYF
-	TRBV30	TRBJ2-3	TRBD2	TGTGCCTGGAGTAGGGACAAAGGACTAGCGGGTTCCACAGATACGCAGTATTTT	CAWSRDKGLAGSTDTQYF
-	TRBV5-8	TRBJ1-5	TRBD1	TGTGCCAGCAGCCCGGGACAGGGGGCTTTTAATCAGCCCCAGCATTTT	CASSPGQGAFNQPQHF
-	TRBV19	TRBJ2-2	TRBD2	TGTGCCAGTAGTATAGAGACTAGCGCGAACACCGGGGAGCTGTTTTTT	CASSIETSANTGELFF
-	TRBV10-1	TRBJ1-5	TRBD1	TGCGCCAGCCAAGAGGAGACAGGGGTTCGGAGCAATCAGCCCCAGCATTTT	CASQEETGVRSNQPQHF
-	TRBV6-5	TRBJ2-5	-	TGTGCCAGCAGTTCACAGGGCGGGGAGACCCAGTACTTC	CASSSQGGETQYF
-	TRBV5-1	TRBJ2-5	TRBD2	TGCGCCAGCAGCTTGGTTAGCGGGAGAGTAGAGACCCAGTACTTC	CASSLVSGRVETQYF
-	TRBV19	TRBJ2-7	TRBD1	TGTGCCAGTAGATCGGGCCTGGGACAGGACTCCTACGAGCAGTACTTC	CASRSGLGQDSYEQYF
-	TRBV7-6	TRBJ1-1	-	TGTGCCAGCAGCCGACAGGCGAACACTGAAGCTTTCTTT	CASSRQANTEAFF
-	TRBV2	TRBJ2-1	-	TGTGCCAGCAGTGTTACAGGCTACTCCTACAATGAGCAGTTCTTC	CASSVTGYSYNEQFF
-	TRBV2	TRBJ1-1	-	TGTGCCAGCCTAGTTTTGGAGAACACTGAAGCTTTCTTT	CASLVLENTEAFF
-	TRBV4-2	TRBJ2-1	-	TGTGCCAGCAGCCAAGTCGGGGCGTACAATGAGCAGTTCTTC	CASSQVGAYNEQFF
-	TRBV5-5	TRBJ2-7	TRBD2	TGTGCCAGCAGACTCGGACTAGCGGGAGTTGAGCAGTACTTC	CASRLGLAGVEQYF
-	TRBV7-2	TRBJ1-5	TRBD1	TGTGCCAGCAGCCGGGACAGGAACAATCAGCCCCAGCATTTT	CASSRDRNNQPQHF
-	TRBV18	TRBJ1-5	TRBD1	TGTGCCAGCTCACCGATTCCTTTGACGGGACAGCGTTTGAATCAGCCCCAGCATTTT	CASSPIPLTGQRLNQPQHF
few	TRBV5-5	TRBJ1-3	-	TGTGCCAGCAGCGCCGACATACTCGCGGGAAACACCATATATTTT	CASSADILAGNTIYF
-	TRBV9	TRBJ2-3	TRBD2	TGTGCCAGCAGCGTAGGGCTAGCGGGAGTAAAAGATACGCAGTATTTT	CASSVGLAGVKDTQYF
-	TRBV29-1	TRBJ2-5	TRBD2	TGCAGCGTAGGGGCGGGGGTTCAGACCCAGTACTTC	CSVGAGVQTQYF
-	TRBV6-5	TRBJ2-5	TRBD1	TGTGCCAGCAGCTACAGGGGGAAAGAGACCCAGTACTTC	CASSYRGKETQYF
-	TRBV6-5	TRBJ1-2	-	TGTGCCAGCAGTTACTCGACAATTAGGGGGGGCTATGGCTACACCTTC	CASSYSTIRGGYGYTF
-	TRBV7-3	TRBJ2-3	-	TGTGCCAGCAGTCCAGCGGGCGGCCTCACAGATACGCAGTATTTT	CASSPAGGLTDTQYF
-	TRBV2	TRBJ1-2	TRBD1	TGTGCCAGCAGTGATTGGGACAGGGGTGGATATGGCTACACCTTC	CASSDWDRGGYGYTF
-	TRBV5-1	TRBJ2-3	-	TGCGCCAGCAGCTTAAAATTTGGGCCTAGCACAGATACGCAGTATTTT	CASSLKFGPSTDTQYF